Listed below are T cell receptor beta chains from one sample, sequenced in a study of regulatory and conventional T cells in RAG deficiency. TCRdb's copy holds only in-frame clones and misses some; the assay was immunoSEQ multiplex PCR. The sample lists about 46,000 clones, more than 80% occurring once. This sample was shared with a second study, whose subject was regulatory T cells.

Sequencing was performed on CD4+ effector T cells sorted from blood. These receptors were collected from a human donor in good health. CDR3s include the opening cysteine and the closing phenylalanine or tryptophan. The D gene is left open where the match is weak. Clone size is shown for a subset of rows, as once, few, many or a class of expanded clone.

V gene	J gene	D gene	clone size	CDR3 protein	CDR3 DNA
TRBV6-5	TRBJ1-6	-	-	CASTAAVNSPLHF	TGTGCCAGCACAGCGGCTGTAAATTCACCCCTCCACTTT
TRBV25-1	TRBJ2-3	-	-	CASSAQGSGDTQYF	TGTGCCAGCAGTGCACAGGGCTCCGGGGATACGCAGTATTTT
TRBV9	TRBJ2-7	-	once	CASSVDRWGHEQYF	TGTGCCAGCAGCGTAGACAGGTGGGGCCACGAGCAGTACTTC
TRBV10-3	TRBJ1-5	-	once	CAISETNRDTGYNQPQHF	TGTGCCATCAGTGAGACGAACCGAGATACAGGGTACAATCAGCCCCAGCATTTT
TRBV29-1	TRBJ2-7	-	-	CSARDTATEQYF	TGCAGCGCCCGGGACACCGCCACCGAGCAGTACTTC
TRBV2	TRBJ1-2	-	-	CASRRRIPGYTF	TGTGCCAGCAGGAGACGCATCCCGGGCTACACCTTC
TRBV6-1	TRBJ2-3	-	-	CASSKALDTDTQYF	TGTGCCAGCAGCAAGGCATTGGACACAGATACGCAGTATTTT
TRBV5-4	TRBJ1-2	TRBD1	-	CASSEADGTGLGYTF	TGTGCCAGCAGCGAAGCGGATGGGACAGGGTTAGGCTACACCTTC
TRBV6-5	TRBJ2-1	-	-	CASSSGAGVRNEQFF	TGTGCCAGCAGTTCCGGGGCCGGTGTGCGCAATGAGCAGTTCTTC
TRBV18	TRBJ1-1	-	-	CASSPIQVDKNTEAFF	TGTGCCAGCTCACCAATACAGGTGGACAAGAACACTGAAGCTTTCTTT
TRBV5-1	TRBJ2-1	-	-	CASSTRGSYNEQFF	TGCGCCAGCAGCACTAGAGGCTCCTACAATGAGCAGTTCTTC
TRBV11-3	TRBJ2-5	-	once	CASSLVPGPTRETQYF	TGTGCCAGCAGCTTAGTCCCGGGTCCGACCCGAGAGACCCAGTACTTC
TRBV11-2	TRBJ2-1	TRBD2	-	CASSPNPGLIYNEQFF	TGTGCCAGCAGTCCGAACCCGGGACTAATCTACAATGAGCAGTTCTTC
TRBV5-6	TRBJ2-1	-	-	CASSPPGRWSEQFF	TGTGCCAGCAGCCCACCGGGGCGGTGGAGTGAGCAGTTCTTC
TRBV7-2	TRBJ2-7	-	-	CASSLGVRYEQYF	TGTGCCAGCAGCTTAGGAGTGAGGTACGAGCAGTACTTC
TRBV27	TRBJ1-2	-	-	CASSLQKNYGYTF	TGTGCCAGCAGTTTACAGAAAAACTATGGCTACACCTTC
TRBV5-1	TRBJ1-2	TRBD1	-	CASSPFGQGNYGYTF	TGCGCCAGCAGCCCCTTCGGACAGGGGAACTATGGCTACACCTTC
TRBV5-1	TRBJ2-2	-	-	CASHRDANTGELFF	TGCGCCAGCCACAGGGATGCGAACACCGGGGAGCTGTTTTTT
TRBV5-6	TRBJ1-1	TRBD1	-	CASSLLQGARRTEAFF	TGTGCCAGCAGCTTGTTACAGGGGGCGCGGAGAACTGAAGCTTTCTTT
TRBV28	TRBJ1-5	TRBD1	-	CASSSRGHLRQGDNQPQHF	TGTGCCAGCAGTTCCCGTGGTCACCTCCGACAGGGGGACAATCAGCCCCAGCATTTT
TRBV4-1	TRBJ1-1	TRBD1	-	CASSPGGSQLDTEAFF	TGCGCCAGCAGCCCAGGGGGCAGTCAGCTAGACACTGAAGCTTTCTTT
TRBV7-3	TRBJ2-3	-	once	CASSFGGSTDTQYF	TGTGCCAGCAGCTTCGGCGGGAGCACAGATACGCAGTATTTT
TRBV6-6	TRBJ2-2	TRBD2	-	CASHHPGTRDTGELFF	TGTGCCTCCCACCACCCGGGGACTAGAGACACCGGGGAGCTGTTTTTT
TRBV9	TRBJ1-6	-	-	CASSRQDSPLHF	TGTGCCAGCAGCCGACAGGATTCACCCCTCCACTTT
TRBV11-3	TRBJ1-3	-	-	CASSQSGPIYF	TGTGCCAGCAGTCAATCCGGTCCCATATATTTT
TRBV5-1	TRBJ1-2	-	-	CASSLEANLGYTF	TGCGCCAGCAGCTTGGAGGCCAACCTAGGCTACACCTTC
TRBV19	TRBJ1-5	-	-	CASSIEGGAQHF	TGTGCCAGTAGTATAGAGGGGGGCGCCCAGCATTTT
TRBV18	TRBJ1-4	-	few	CASSPGQGVEKLFF	TGTGCCAGCTCACCGGGGCAGGGTGTCGAAAAACTGTTTTTT
TRBV5-1	TRBJ1-1	TRBD1	-	CASSLRQGGPMNTEAFF	TGCGCCAGCAGCCTCCGACAGGGGGGTCCGATGAACACTGAAGCTTTCTTT